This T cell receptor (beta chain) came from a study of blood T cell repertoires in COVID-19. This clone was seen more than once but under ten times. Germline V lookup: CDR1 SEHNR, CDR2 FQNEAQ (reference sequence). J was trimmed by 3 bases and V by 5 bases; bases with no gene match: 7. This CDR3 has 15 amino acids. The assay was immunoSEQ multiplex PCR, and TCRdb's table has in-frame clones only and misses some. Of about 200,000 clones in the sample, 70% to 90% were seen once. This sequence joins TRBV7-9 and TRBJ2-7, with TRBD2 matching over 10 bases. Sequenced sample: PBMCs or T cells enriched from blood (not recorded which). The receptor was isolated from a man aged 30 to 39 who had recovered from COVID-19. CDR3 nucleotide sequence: TGTGCCAGCAGCACTAGCGGGGCCCTAAACTACGAGCAGTACTTC. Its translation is CASSTSGALNYEQYF.